Sequencing of this T cell receptor beta chain was carried out in a study of T cell responses to AZD1222 COVID-19 vaccine. Regarding this clone: The antigen is not known.

Study findings and constraints: With two AZD1222 doses given, Spike-specific TCR breadth and depth both rose. At 160-218 and 743-854, vaccine-associated CD4 TCRs were dominant, and they spanned spike. Among the donors, most were white British and more were female, and clonal diversity was possibly underestimated. Researchers took repertoire samples only after the peak T cell response had come.

The V segment lost 0 bases and the J segment 5 bases; nucleotides outside the gene matches: 8. The length of the CDR3 is 16 residues. Germline lookup yields CDR1 SGHRS and CDR2 YFSETQ. Assay used: immunoSEQ multiplex PCR; TCRdb lists only in-frame clones, some missing. In the table there are 150,000 to 200,000 clones, around nine tenths of which are singletons. The gene calls are TRBV5-1 and TRBJ2-3; TRBD1 matches 8 bases. The clonotype was recovered from an adult who received the MenACWY meningococcal vaccine as a control. This material consisted of peripheral blood, taken 28 days after the second dose of the MenACWY control vaccine. The CDR3 region is CASSLARTGIQDTQYF. The CDR3 DNA sequence: TGCGCCAGCAGCTTGGCCCGGACAGGGATCCAAGATACGCAGTATTTT.